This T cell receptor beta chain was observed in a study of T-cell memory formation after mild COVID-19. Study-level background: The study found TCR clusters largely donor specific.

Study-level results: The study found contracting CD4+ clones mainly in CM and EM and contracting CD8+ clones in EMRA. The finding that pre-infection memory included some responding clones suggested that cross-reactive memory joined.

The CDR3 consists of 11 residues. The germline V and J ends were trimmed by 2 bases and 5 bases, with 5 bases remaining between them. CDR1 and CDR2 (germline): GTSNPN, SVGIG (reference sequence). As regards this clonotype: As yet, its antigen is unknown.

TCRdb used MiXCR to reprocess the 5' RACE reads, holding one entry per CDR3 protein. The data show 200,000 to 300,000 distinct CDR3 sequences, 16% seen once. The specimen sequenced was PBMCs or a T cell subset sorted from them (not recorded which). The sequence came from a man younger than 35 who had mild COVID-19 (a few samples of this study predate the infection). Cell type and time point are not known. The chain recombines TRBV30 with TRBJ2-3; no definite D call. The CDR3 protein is CAWSFLDTQYF. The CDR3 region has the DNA TGTGCCTGGAGTTTTTTAGATACGCAGTATTTT.